The present entry profiles one TCR beta chain with its context. Its target is not known. The data were taken from a study of T cell responses to AZD1222 COVID-19 vaccine. Study conclusions and caveats: Clonal diversity may have been underestimated, and the donors were mostly white British, with more females than males. Repertoires were obtained solely post-peak T cell response. The CD4 TCRs associated with vaccination extended across spike and predominated at 160-218 and 743-854. Regions left unmutated in variants are reportedly the target of nearly half of spike-specific TCRs.

Using immunoSEQ multiplex PCR, the repertoire was profiled, and TCRdb retains in-frame clones only, with some absent. This sample has 100,000 to 150,000 clones, with around 85% found just once. Germline values: CDR1 SGHRS, CDR2 YFSETQ. The CDR3 covers 15 residues. The V and J ends lost 3 bases and 7 bases, in that order; junction bases with no gene match: 4. Sequences were derived from peripheral blood, sampled 28 days after the second AZD1222 dose. V is TRBV5-1 and J is TRBJ2-4, with 13 bases lining up with TRBD2. The receptor comes from an adult who received the AZD1222 COVID-19 vaccine. The CDR3 reads CASSSLAGGPNIQYF. CDR3 DNA: TGCGCCAGCAGCTCACTAGCGGGGGGGCCCAACATTCAGTACTTC.